This T cell receptor (beta chain) was identified in a study of blood T cells in healthy people across ages. Study as a whole: Capture by template switching was about one barcoded beta molecule per two T cells.

Total RNA extraction produced at least 5.5 micrograms (per sample) for the study. Germline lookup yields CDR1 LGHNA and CDR2 YSLEER. The V and J ends lost 7 bases and 1 base respectively, with 13 bases between them. The CDR3 loop spans 14 amino acids. The authors ran a second PCR of 7 to 11 cycles using a sample-barcoded 5' primer and a J-beta primer mix. TCRdb processed the 5' RACE reads anew with MiXCR; each CDR3 protein has one entry. This table has about 690,000 distinct CDR3 sequences, about 43% appearing once. Broader study findings: Higher diversity, along with more naive CD4+ cells, distinguished long-lived donors from aged donors. The study found TCR beta diversity correlated strongly with naive T cell percentage.

On this clonotype itself: As yet, its antigen is unknown.

The chain carries TRBV4-3 and TRBJ1-2; D unclear. This clonotype was obtained from a man older than 75 in good health. The sequencing input was blood. This chain's CDR3 is CASTETVNNYGYTF. In DNA form, the CDR3 reads TGCGCCAGCACAGAAACAGTTAATAACTATGGCTACACCTTC.